The 4 T cell receptor beta chains reported below all come from one sample, sequenced in a study of technical replicates of blood from a handful of donors. Some clones are missing from TCRdb's copy, which holds only in-frame ones; the method was immunoSEQ multiplex PCR. The sample carries more than 10,000 clones, roughly 94% recorded once. Sequenced: PBMCs. Receptors were obtained from a human donor in good health.

This clone has more than one count but fewer than ten. The gene calls are TRBV5-1 and TRBJ2-7; TRBD2 aligns across 8 bases. CDR3 length: 16 residues. Losses at the gene ends were 4 bases for V and 4 bases for J; bases not matched to a gene: 13. Germline-derived CDR1 and CDR2 are SGHRS and YFSETQ. CDR3 coding DNA: TGCGCCAGCAGCCCCCTGGCCGGGAGGGCCACTTACGAGCAGTACTTC. The encoded protein is CASSPLAGRATYEQYF.

This chain uses TRBV28 with TRBJ1-2; D is ambiguous. The ends were cut back, 3 bases at V and 2 bases at J, with 7 bases in the middle. The CDR3 is made up of 13 amino acids. CDR1 is MDHEN and CDR2 is SYDVKM in the germline V gene. Written as DNA, the CDR3 is TGTGCCAGCAGTTTTAGAGGGAACTATGGCTACACCTTC. It codes for CASSFRGNYGYTF.

The CDR3 loop reads CASRLAGGRGLDTQYF. The CDR3 coding sequence is TGTGCCAGCAGGCTGGCCGGCGGGAGGGGCCTGGATACGCAGTATTTT. The chain is built from TRBV5-4 and TRBJ2-3; 9 nucleotides agree with TRBD2. The germline V gene has CDR1 SGHNT and CDR2 YYREEE (reference sequence). Germline trimming cut 5 bases from V and 6 bases from J; bases unmatched to any gene: 13. The CDR3 totals 16 residues. Looking up the rest from reference TRBV5-4 and TRBJ2-3 gives the full variable domain: ETGVTQSPTHLIKTRGQQVTLRCSSQSGHNTVSWYQQALGQGPQFIFQYYREEENGRGNFPPRFSGLQFPNYSSELNVNALELDDSALYLCASRLAGGRGLDTQYFGPGTRLTVL.

The chain employs TRBV6-5 and TRBJ2-7; 7 bases line up with TRBD2. Germline CDR1 is MNHEY and CDR2 is SVGAGI. The CDR3 spans 14 residues. J lost 3 bases, V lost 5 bases, and 7 bases had no gene match. CDR3 sequence reads: CASSPAGNLYEQYF. CDR3 DNA: TGTGCCAGCAGTCCAGCGGGGAACCTCTACGAGCAGTACTTC.